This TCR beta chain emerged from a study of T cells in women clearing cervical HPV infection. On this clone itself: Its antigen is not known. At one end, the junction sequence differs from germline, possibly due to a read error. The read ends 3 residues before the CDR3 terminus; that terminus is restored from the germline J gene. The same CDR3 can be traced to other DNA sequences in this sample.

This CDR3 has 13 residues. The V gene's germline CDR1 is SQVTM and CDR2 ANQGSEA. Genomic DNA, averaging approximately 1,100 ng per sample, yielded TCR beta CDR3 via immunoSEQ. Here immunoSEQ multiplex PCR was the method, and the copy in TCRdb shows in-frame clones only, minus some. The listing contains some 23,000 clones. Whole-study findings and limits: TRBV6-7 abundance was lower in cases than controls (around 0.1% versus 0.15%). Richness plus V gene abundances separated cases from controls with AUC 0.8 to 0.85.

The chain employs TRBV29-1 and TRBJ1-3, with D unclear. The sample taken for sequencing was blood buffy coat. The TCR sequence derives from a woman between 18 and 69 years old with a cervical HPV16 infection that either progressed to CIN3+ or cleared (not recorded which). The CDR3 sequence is CSAVQSSGNTIYF. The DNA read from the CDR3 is TGCAGCGCCGTACAGAGCTCTGGAAACACT.